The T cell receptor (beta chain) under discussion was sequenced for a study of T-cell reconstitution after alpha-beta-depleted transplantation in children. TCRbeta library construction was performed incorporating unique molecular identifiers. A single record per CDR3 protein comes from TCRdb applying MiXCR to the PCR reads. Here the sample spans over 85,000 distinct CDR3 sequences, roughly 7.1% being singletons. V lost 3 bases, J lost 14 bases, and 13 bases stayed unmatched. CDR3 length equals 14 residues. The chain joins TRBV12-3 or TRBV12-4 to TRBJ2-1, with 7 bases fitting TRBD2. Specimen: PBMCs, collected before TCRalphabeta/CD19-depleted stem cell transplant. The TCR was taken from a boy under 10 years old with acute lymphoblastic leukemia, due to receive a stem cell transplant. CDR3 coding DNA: TGTGCCAGCAGTTTCCCCCCCCAGGGAGGGGAGAAGTTCTTC. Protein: CASSFPPQGGEKFF.